This entry is about one T cell receptor (beta chain). The V end was cut by 3 bases, the J end by 11 bases, with 11 bases between. The CDR3 has 12 amino acids. Germline-derived CDR1 and CDR2 are MRHNA and SNTAGT. Some clones are missing from TCRdb's copy, which holds only in-frame ones; the method was immunoSEQ multiplex PCR. The repertoire consists of around 200,000 clones, with roughly 85% occurring once and the leading ten covering about 12%. This sample stems from a study of blood T cell repertoires in COVID-19. The clonotype originates from a woman aged 18-30 years who had recovered from COVID-19. The chain couples TRBV6-4 to TRBJ1-5; D gene ambiguous. What was sequenced was peripheral blood. This CDR3 is CASSDYSIAQHF. The CDR3 DNA is TGTGCCAGCAGTGATTACAGCATAGCCCAGCATTTT.